This TCR beta chain was recovered during a study of CD8 T cells in ankylosing spondylitis. Points from the study as a whole: Researchers report that disease-linked clones proved CD8+ and relatively rare in peripheral blood. Both synovial fluid and blood in reactive arthritis had previously been reported to carry some motif variants. Researchers reportedly found disease-linked clones significantly enriched in matched ankylosing spondylitis synovial fluid.

The germline CDR1 and CDR2 sequences are SGHTA and FQGNSA. This CDR3 has 15 amino acids. After removal of 10 bases from V and 8 bases from J, the junction contained 10 bases not matched to a gene. With regard to this clonotype: Its target is unknown.

Using quantitative 5'-RACE with molecular barcodes, the authors made TCR beta libraries. TCRdb independently ran MiXCR on the 5' RACE reads; one entry per CDR3 protein. The repertoire holds about 64,000 distinct CDR3 sequences, with about 6.2% as singletons. Sequenced input: synovial fluid, either unsorted or a sorted T cell fraction (not recorded which). The clonotype was recovered from a male donor with ankylosing spondylitis. The chain couples TRBV7-2 to TRBJ2-2; 13 positions agree with TRBD2. The CDR3 DNA reads as TGTGCCACCGAGGGACTAGCGGGAAGTGGAGGGGAGCTGTTTTTT. This gives the protein CATEGLAGSGGELFF.